The rows below give T cell receptor beta chains drawn from one sample of a study of human T cells and chemical hapten exposure. MiXCR, run by TCRdb on the RACE reads, gives a single entry per CDR3 protein. The sample carries 270,000 or so distinct CDR3 sequences, just under 8% recorded once. Source: whole blood, taken in connection with sensitization to the hapten diphenylcyclopropenone (DPC). All receptors derive from a man aged 18 to 29 with alopecia areata. Some clones in this sample may be carry-over from other donors' samples. The CDR3 runs from the conserved cysteine through the conserved F or W. Fields, in order: J gene, V gene, clone size, CDR3 protein. Not every row has a clone size; where given, it reads once, few, many or a size class.

TRBJ1-2 TRBV4-2 . CASSQERDRVEGYTF
TRBJ2-2 TRBV2 few CASRTPDRRRDNGELFF
TRBJ2-3 TRBV4-1 few CASSPGGTSTDTQYF
TRBJ1-5 TRBV9 . CASSVGTALEPQHF
TRBJ1-3 TRBV4-1 many CASSQDPHRDGGNTIYF
TRBJ1-2 TRBV3-1 many CASSQDRGGYTF
TRBJ1-4 TRBV3-1 . CASSPRETAASSEKLFF
TRBJ2-1 TRBV9 few CASSGDRLKNEQFF
TRBJ2-2 TRBV11-2 many CASSLVLGGVPGGELFF
TRBJ2-5 TRBV12-3/TRBV12-4 . CASSPTSGQETQYF